This is a list of T cell receptor beta chains from one sample in a study of cytomegalovirus exposure and HLA in healthy donors. Measured with immunoSEQ multiplex PCR; TCRdb has only the in-frame clones, and not every one. Among about 150,000 clones listed, roughly 80% were seen once. Sequences were obtained from PBMCs. The receptor source for this set is a man aged 30-40 years in good health and CMV-seropositive. Each CDR3 is given with its conserved first and last residue. D genes are given only for firm matches. For some rows the clone size is stated as once, few or many, or as a class when expanded; others skip it.

TGCGCCAGCAGCTCCTCCGGGACAGCGCCGGGTGTGGAGTACTTC,CASSSSGTAPGVEYF,TRBJ2-7,NA,TRBV5-1,15,TRBD1
TGTGCCAGCAGAGGGGATAGCGGGGGTCCCGGAGACTACGAGCAGTACTTC,CASRGDSGGPGDYEQYF,TRBJ2-7,NA,TRBV28,17,TRBD2
TGTGCCAGCAGTTTACAGGGGGGTAACCAGCCCCAGCATTTT,CASSLQGGNQPQHF,TRBJ1-5,few,TRBV27,14,TRBD1
TGCGCCAGCAGCCAATCTCCGTATGAGCAGTTCTTC,CASSQSPYEQFF,TRBJ2-1,NA,TRBV4-3,12,NA
TGTGCCAGTAGTATAGCGTCAATATCCTACAACTATGGCTACACCTTC,CASSIASISYNYGYTF,TRBJ1-2,NA,TRBV19,16,NA
TGTGCCTGGAGTTTGGGGCTAAATTCACCCCTCCACTTT,CAWSLGLNSPLHF,TRBJ1-6,NA,TRBV30,13,NA
TGTGCCAGCAGTTTAAACAGCGGGAGTGCGGAGACCCAGTACTTC,CASSLNSGSAETQYF,TRBJ2-5,NA,TRBV28,15,TRBD2
TGTGCCAGCCGACAGGGGAACTCCTACAATGAGCAGTTCTTC,CASRQGNSYNEQFF,TRBJ2-1,NA,TRBV28,14,TRBD1
TGCGCCAGCAGCTTTAGTGGGACAGGGGATGGCTACACCTTC,CASSFSGTGDGYTF,TRBJ1-2,once,TRBV5-1,14,TRBD1
TGCGCCAGCAGCGACACTAGCCGGGTTGGGAATGAGCAGTTCTTC,CASSDTSRVGNEQFF,TRBJ2-1,NA,TRBV5-1,15,NA
TGTGCTAGTGGTACGGGACTTTCGAGCTCCTACGAGCAGTACTTC,CASGTGLSSSYEQYF,TRBJ2-7,NA,TRBV12-5,15,NA
TGTGCCAGCAGCCCTACGAGAAGCACAGATACGCAGTATTTT,CASSPTRSTDTQYF,TRBJ2-3,NA,TRBV11-3,14,NA
TGTGCCAGCAGTTTCGGACAGGGGAGGAGACAGCCCCAGCATTTT,CASSFGQGRRQPQHF,TRBJ1-5,NA,TRBV6-6,15,TRBD1
TGTGCCAGCAGCGGAACAGGGGGAGCAGAGCCAAACTATGGCTACACCTTC,CASSGTGGAEPNYGYTF,TRBJ1-2,NA,TRBV7-8,17,TRBD1
TGTGCCAGCAGCTTAGAACAGGGGGTTCCCGGCTACACCTTC,CASSLEQGVPGYTF,TRBJ1-2,NA,TRBV7-9,14,TRBD1
TGTGCCACCAGCAGAGACGGGGAAGGTCTCGAGCAGTACTTC,CATSRDGEGLEQYF,TRBJ2-7,NA,TRBV15,14,NA
TGTGCCAGCAGCCCGCGGGGTAACACCGGGGAGCTGTTTTTT,CASSPRGNTGELFF,TRBJ2-2,NA,TRBV7-8,14,NA
TGTGCCAGCAGCCCCCACGGGGGGAGCACTGAAGCTTTCTTT,CASSPHGGSTEAFF,TRBJ1-1,NA,TRBV7-2,14,NA
TGTGCCACCTCCTGGGGGGGGAACACTGAAGCTTTCTTT,CATSWGGNTEAFF,TRBJ1-1,NA,TRBV6-5,13,NA
TGCGCCAGCAGCCCGGGACAGAGTGCGAATCAGCCCCAGCATTTT,CASSPGQSANQPQHF,TRBJ1-5,NA,TRBV5-1,15,TRBD1
TGCGCCAGCAGTCGAAATGAGGTGAACACCGGGGAGCTGTTTTTT,CASSRNEVNTGELFF,TRBJ2-2,NA,TRBV5-1,15,NA
TGCGCCAGCAGCCTGGGAGGGACGGGGGGCTCCTACGAGCAGTACTTC,CASSLGGTGGSYEQYF,TRBJ2-7,NA,TRBV5-1,16,TRBD2
TGTGCCAGCTCCCCCCGGGGGGGGTCCTACGAGCAGTACTTC,CASSPRGGSYEQYF,TRBJ2-7,NA,TRBV11-2,14,TRBD2
TGTGCCAGCAGCTTAGAGAACGAGCAGTACTTC,CASSLENEQYF,TRBJ2-7,once,TRBV5-4,11,NA
TGCGCCAGCAGCCATATCAGGGGGCCCTATGAGCAGTTCTTC,CASSHIRGPYEQFF,TRBJ2-1,NA,TRBV4-3,14,TRBD1
TGTGCCAGCAGTGACAGGCTGATGACCTACGAGCAGTGCTTC,CASSDRLMTYEQCF,TRBJ2-7,NA,TRBV5-8,14,NA
TGTGCCAGCCGATTTACCGGGACAGGCAGCTCTGGGGCCAACGTCCTGACTTTC,CASRFTGTGSSGANVLTF,TRBJ2-6,NA,TRBV7-9,18,TRBD1
TGTGCCAGCAGTGAACCAGAGCAGGGGGCGACCAAAAACATTCAGTACTTC,CASSEPEQGATKNIQYF,TRBJ2-4,once,TRBV2,17,TRBD1
TGTGCCAGCAGCTCGGGACTAGCGGGGACCTACGAGCAGTACTTC,CASSSGLAGTYEQYF,TRBJ2-7,NA,TRBV7-9,15,TRBD2
TGCGCCAGCAGCCGCAACGTACTTTCTTCTGGGGCCAACGTCCTGACTTTC,CASSRNVLSSGANVLTF,TRBJ2-6,NA,TRBV4-3,17,NA